This TCR beta chain emerged from a study of blood T cell repertoires in COVID-19 (dated by TCRdb to 2018 to 2020). About the full investigation: The collaborator samples originated in the United States, Italy and Spain and spanned the acute and convalescent phases of COVID-19. Samples were obtained from the ongoing ImmuneRACE study (first 160 participants) and from 1,254 subjects provided by 6 global collaborators. HLA class I and class II types, where available, came from metadata supplied by the sample provider rather than from assay-based typing. The material from the prospective study consisted of cDNA or gDNA derived from T cells, B-cell-depleted T cells, or PBMCs. Sample metadata almost always included a de-identified subject ID, COVID-19 status, age in years and sex. The repertoires were made available in a free public database intended to serve as a resource for research on the immune response to SARS-CoV-2. Deeply sampled blood TCRbeta repertoires from subjects exposed to, actively infected with, or recovered from COVID-19 were included in the dataset. Overall study outcomes, separate from this receptor: The quantity of clinical and demographic metadata differed by source and by participant and was supplied without curation.

Including cysteine and phenylalanine, the CDR3 has 15 amino acids. Kept here is only the CDR3 DNA, which spans 45 bases and is read in frame from base 1. The V end loses 0 bases and the J end loses 8 bases, and a stretch of 12 bases separates them. The CDR1 and CDR2 encoded by the germline V gene are SGDLS and YYNGEE. Another Seattle source contributed samples from volunteer blood donors who had recovered from COVID-19. The collaborating institutions used their own protocols to collect whole blood in K2EDTA tubes. For TCRbeta analysis, collaborator samples were shipped as frozen whole blood, as isolated PBMCs, or as DNA extracted from either sample type. The immunoSEQ Assay, a bias-controlled multiplex PCR, was used to amplify TCRbeta CDR3 regions from genomic DNA. Processing in the source paper ran as follows. Nucleated cell counts per sample were estimated from amplification of reference gene primers within the assay. Sequence reads were collapsed and filtered to measure the absolute abundance of every unique TCRbeta CDR3 rearrangement. For each sample, productive Simpson clonality was calculated as the square root of Simpson's diversity index over productive rearrangements. Here the immuneACCESS table is served through TCRdb, limited to in-frame sequences with V and J called. Missing clones are a known gap in these copies; in checked studies unresolved V genes cover under half, and the rest lacks a known reason. V and J calls and clone size follow that table, whereas D and trimming were derived from the DNA. The sample has 200,000 to 300,000 clones on record, roughly nine tenths of them singletons. The ten largest clones take up 6% to 9% of the sample.

With respect to this clone: No antigen is known for it. Base qualities are missing; no much larger clone stands one base away.

This TCR was sampled from a man in his 60s who had recovered from COVID-19. Sequenced sample: peripheral blood. This receptor chain uses TRBV9 and TRBJ1-6, with the D segment identity uncertain. The nucleotide sequence reads TGTGCCAGCAGCGTAGGGCCTCTTGGAGATTCACCCCTCCACTTT. The resulting protein is CASSVGPLGDSPLHF.